Listed below are T cell receptor beta chains from one sample, sequenced in a study of cytomegalovirus exposure and HLA in healthy donors. The data were produced by immunoSEQ multiplex PCR, yet TCRdb's version contains in-frame clones alone and is incomplete. The profile covers approximately 150,000 clones, with approximately 86% appearing a single time and around 10% taken by the ten largest. Sequencing used PBMCs. The receptors stem from a young man in good health and CMV-seropositive. CDR3s include the opening cysteine and the closing phenylalanine or tryptophan. The D gene is left open where the match is weak. Part of the rows lack a size; the others show once, few, many or a class for expanded clones.

abundance | j_gene | d_gene | v_gene | CDR3aa | CDR3nt
. | TRBJ2-5 | . | TRBV2 | CASSESGLGQETQYF | TGTGCCAGCAGTGAATCGGGTTTGGGTCAAGAGACCCAGTACTTC
. | TRBJ1-1 | . | TRBV27 | CASSLLGGTEAFF | TGTGCCAGCAGTTTATTGGGAGGCACTGAAGCTTTCTTT
. | TRBJ2-2 | . | TRBV18 | CASSPSGFTGELFF | TGTGCCAGCTCACCGTCCGGGTTCACCGGGGAGCTGTTTTTT
. | TRBJ1-2 | . | TRBV28 | CASSPGGGRNYGYTF | TGTGCCAGCAGTCCGGGTGGAGGGCGAAACTATGGCTACACCTTC
few | TRBJ2-7 | TRBD1 | TRBV5-4 | CASSSATGYEQYF | TGTGCCAGCAGCTCCGCGACAGGGTACGAGCAGTACTTC
. | TRBJ2-1 | TRBD2 | TRBV5-1 | CASSLVSGVSYNEQFF | TGCGCCAGCAGCTTGGTCAGCGGGGTTTCCTACAATGAGCAGTTCTTC
once | TRBJ1-5 | . | TRBV4-1 | CASSQPGVGNQPQHF | TGCGCCAGCAGCCAGCCAGGGGTGGGGAATCAGCCCCAGCATTTT
. | TRBJ2-2 | . | TRBV30 | CAEQLNTGELFF | TGTGCCGAACAGTTGAACACCGGGGAGCTGTTTTTT
. | TRBJ2-7 | TRBD1 | TRBV5-1 | CASSFDPGQGTEQYF | TGCGCCAGCAGCTTCGATCCGGGACAGGGGACCGAGCAGTACTTC
. | TRBJ1-2 | TRBD1 | TRBV6-5 | CASSYSGGANYGYTF | TGTGCCAGCAGTTACTCAGGGGGCGCAAACTATGGCTACACCTTC
. | TRBJ1-2 | TRBD1 | TRBV18 | CASSPRDSSNYGYTF | TGTGCCAGCTCACCCCGGGACAGTTCTAACTATGGCTACACCTTC
. | TRBJ2-1 | TRBD1 | TRBV19 | CASSIDGTGEGEQFF | TGTGCCAGTAGTATTGATGGGACAGGGGAGGGTGAGCAGTTCTTC
. | TRBJ2-7 | . | TRBV7-2 | CASSLQGYEQYF | TGTGCCAGCAGCTTACAGGGGTACGAGCAGTACTTC
. | TRBJ2-1 | TRBD2 | TRBV6-4 | CASSVRAGVVNEQFF | TGTGCCAGCAGTGTAAGGGCGGGAGTGGTCAATGAGCAGTTCTTC
. | TRBJ2-5 | . | TRBV18 | CASSPSSGSRGWETQYF | TGTGCCAGCTCACCATCCTCAGGCTCCCGAGGGTGGGAGACCCAGTACTTC
many | TRBJ1-2 | . | TRBV4-1 | CASRSTTGFDGYTF | TGCGCCAGCCGATCGACTACAGGGTTCGATGGCTACACCTTC
. | TRBJ2-1 | . | TRBV19 | CASSSHKRRNTYNEQFF | TGTGCCAGTAGTTCCCACAAGCGGAGGAACACCTACAATGAGCAGTTCTTC
. | TRBJ1-1 | . | TRBV30 | CAWRRVLSTEAFF | TGTGCCTGGAGGAGGGTTCTCAGCACTGAAGCTTTCTTT
few | TRBJ2-5 | TRBD2 | TRBV5-1 | CASSSGTLSGSGQETQYF | TGCGCCAGCAGCTCGGGGACCCTTAGCGGGAGCGGACAAGAGACCCAGTACTTC
. | TRBJ2-3 | . | TRBV27 | CASLPGGWGTDTQYF | TGTGCCAGCCTTCCCGGAGGCTGGGGCACAGATACGCAGTATTTT
. | TRBJ1-1 | . | TRBV6-6 | CASSYQGGTEAFF | TGTGCCAGCAGTTATCAGGGAGGCACTGAAGCTTTCTTT
. | TRBJ1-2 | TRBD1 | TRBV7-2 | CASSSPDRGRYGYTF | TGTGCCAGCAGCTCCCCGGACAGGGGCCGCTATGGCTACACCTTC
once | TRBJ2-1 | TRBD1 | TRBV5-4 | CASSDDRGANEQFF | TGTGCCAGCAGCGATGACAGGGGTGCCAATGAGCAGTTCTTC
. | TRBJ1-4 | . | TRBV11-2 | CASSLGSEKLFF | TGTGCCAGCAGCTTGGGCTCCGAAAAACTGTTTTTT
. | TRBJ2-3 | TRBD2 | TRBV6-5 | CASSSAGVGTDTQYF | TGTGCCAGCAGTTCTGCGGGAGTAGGCACAGATACGCAGTATTTT